This T cell receptor beta chain came from a study of blood T cell repertoires in COVID-19. About the study: Researchers got acute and convalescent COVID-19 samples from the United States, Italy and Spain. The analysed material was cDNA or gDNA that came from T cells, B-cell-depleted T cells, or PBMCs.

The CDR3 extends over 12 amino acids. Germline loops: CDR1 SGHRS, CDR2 YFSETQ. Trimming took 2 bases from V and 12 from J; bases not matched to a gene: 5. This clone turned up a few times. In the source study's methods: Estimation of nucleated cell counts was performed using reference gene primer amplification. Assay used: immunoSEQ multiplex PCR; TCRdb lists only in-frame clones, some missing. That table supplies the V and J calls and clone size; D and trimming were determined from the DNA. The table includes about 310,000 clones, approximately 86% detected once. The clonotype originates from a young man with active or convalescent COVID-19. The V call is TRBV5-1, the J call TRBJ2-1; 7 nucleotides match TRBD1. Sequencing was carried out using peripheral blood. Written as DNA, the CDR3 is TGCGCCAGCAGCTTCGGGACAGCCTGGCAGTTCTTC. Protein sequence: CASSFGTAWQFF.